These 25 T cell receptor beta chains originate from one sample sequenced in a study of cytomegalovirus exposure and HLA in healthy donors. It was with 60 Vbeta and 13 Jbeta primers that the PCR ran. Assay used: immunoSEQ multiplex PCR; TCRdb lists only in-frame clones, some missing. This sample has under 300,000 clones, with approximately 91% found just once. The sequenced sample was PBMCs. These receptors all come from a girl aged 2 to 10 in good health and CMV-seronegative.

The gene calls are TRBV6-1 and TRBJ2-1, with TRBD2 matching 12 bases. CDR3 length: 15 amino acids. The ends lost 7 bases at V and 4 bases at J; junction bases unmatched: 5. Germline V lookup: CDR1 MNHNS, CDR2 SASEGT. CDR3 nucleotide sequence: TGTGCCAGCACTGAGGGGACTAGCGGGTACAATGAGCAGTTCTTC. It yields the protein CASTEGTSGYNEQFF.

This clone was recorded once. The V call is TRBV11-2, the J call TRBJ2-5; D is unclear. The CDR3 totals 14 residues. Germline loops: CDR1 SGHAT, CDR2 FQNNGV. Trimming removed 4 bases from V and 2 bases from J, with 11 bases in between. The DNA for the CDR3 is TGTGCCAGCAGCTCCCCAGGCCTTCAAGAGACCCAGTACTTC. Translation gives CASSSPGLQETQYF.

In DNA, the CDR3 is TGCGCCAGCAGCACAGGACAGGGAGACACTGAAGCTTTCTTT. It specifies CASSTGQGDTEAFF. The chain has TRBV5-1 and TRBJ1-1, with 8 bases identical to TRBD1. Germline V gene data show CDR1 as SGHRS and CDR2 as YFSETQ. J was trimmed by 3 bases and V by 4 bases; bases with no gene match: 5. This CDR3 is 14 amino acids long.

The chain couples TRBV19 to TRBJ1-1, with D perhaps matching TRBD1 (6 bases). Germline lookup yields CDR1 LNHDA and CDR2 SQIVND (reference sequence). The CDR3 has 14 amino acids. Trimming took 4 bases from V and 3 from J, leaving 12 bases between them. CDR3 in DNA: TGTGCCAGTAGTAAGGAGGACAGCTACACTGAAGCTTTCTTT. Translated, it gives CASSKEDSYTEAFF.

V and J are TRBV30 and TRBJ1-5; D gene ambiguous. The germline gives CDR1 GTSNPN, CDR2 SVGIG (reference sequence). With 3 bases removed from V and 5 bases from J, the gap between germline ends came to 11 bases. CDR3 length: 13 residues. The CDR3 sequence is CAWSGGLDQPQHF. The DNA of the CDR3 is TGTGCCTGGAGCGGAGGACTGGATCAGCCCCAGCATTTT.

The chain recombines TRBV14 with TRBJ2-7, with TRBD2 matching over 9 bases. Germline values: CDR1 SGHDN, CDR2 FVKESK. This CDR3 contains 15 residues. V lost 6 bases to trimming and J lost 2 bases; unmatched junction nucleotides: 8. CDR3 in amino acids: CASRPTSGPTYEQYF. The CDR3 DNA reads as TGTGCCAGCAGACCGACTAGCGGCCCTACCTACGAGCAGTACTTC.

This clone was seen once. The V call is TRBV5-6, the J call TRBJ2-3; TRBD1 matches 8 bases. V gave up 4 bases and J gave up 4 bases; unmatched junction bases: 11. CDR3 size: 16 residues. Germline V gene lookup returns CDR1 SGHDT and CDR2 YYEEEE. The CDR3 DNA reads as TGTGCCAGCAGCCCTGACAGGGGTCTGCACGCAGATACGCAGTATTTT. Translating gives CASSPDRGLHADTQYF.

This clone was counted a few times. V gene TRBV2 combines with J gene TRBJ1-1; unclear D gene. Between the trimmed V and J ends, which lost 7 bases and 3 bases, there was a span of 6 bases. The CDR3 has 11 amino acids. CDR1 is SNHLY and CDR2 is FYNNEI in the germline V gene. The CDR3 bases are TGTGCCAGCATGGGAGACACTGAAGCTTTCTTT. It encodes CASMGDTEAFF.

The chain uses TRBV10-2 and TRBJ2-7, with TRBD1 matching 8 bases. With 3 bases clipped from V and 3 bases from J, the junction kept 7 bases outside the gene matches. The germline V gene has CDR1 WSHSY and CDR2 SAAADI. The length of the CDR3 is 15 residues. DNA of the CDR3: TGCGCCAGCAGTGATAGCCGGACAGGGATCTACGAGCAGTACTTC. It translates to CASSDSRTGIYEQYF.

The chain carries TRBV5-1 and TRBJ2-5, with TRBD2 matching 9 bases. The CDR3 is 16 residues long. Germline values: CDR1 SGHRS, CDR2 YFSETQ. The J segment lost 0 bases and the V segment lost 4 bases, leaving 7 bases of the junction unmatched. Written as DNA, the CDR3 is TGCGCCAGCAGCAGCGGCGGGGGGGCATACCAAGAGACCCAGTACTTC. This gives the protein CASSSGGGAYQETQYF.

The rearrangement links TRBV2 to TRBJ2-7, with 7 bases aligning to TRBD1. The CDR3 totals 13 residues. J lost 4 bases, V lost 7 bases, and 7 bases had no gene match. The V gene's germline CDR1 is SNHLY and CDR2 FYNNEI. CDR3 in amino acids: CASNRDSSYEQYF. The CDR3 DNA reads as TGTGCCAGCAATCGGGACAGCTCTTACGAGCAGTACTTC.

The chain recombines TRBV7-9 with TRBJ2-5; D gene uncertain. V gave up 5 bases and J gave up 6 bases, with 10 bases separating them. Per the germline V gene, CDR1 is SEHNR and CDR2 is FQNEAQ (reference sequence). The CDR3 is 12 residues long. CDR3 residues: CASSKSVQTQYF. The DNA of the CDR3 is TGTGCCAGCAGCAAATCCGTCCAGACCCAGTACTTC.

The chain carries TRBV13 and TRBJ2-3, with TRBD2 matching 7 bases. This CDR3 comprises 16 residues. With 6 bases clipped from V and 0 bases from J, the junction kept 9 bases outside the gene matches. Germline CDR1 and CDR2: PRHDT and FYEKMQ (reference sequence). CDR3: CASRLGGAPSTDTQYF. The CDR3 DNA reads as TGTGCCAGCAGATTGGGAGGGGCCCCCAGCACAGATACGCAGTATTTT.

CDR3 coding DNA: TGTGCCAGCAGTTTTACTAGCGGCTACAATGAGCAGTTCTTC. Protein sequence: CASSFTSGYNEQFF. V is TRBV27 and J is TRBJ2-1; 8 bases fit TRBD2. After removal of 3 bases from V and 3 bases from J, the junction contained 1 base not matched to a gene. CDR1 and CDR2 (germline): MNHEY, SMNVEV (reference sequence). The CDR3 consists of 14 residues.

The V call is TRBV7-6, the J call TRBJ2-7; TRBD2 aligns across 11 bases. This CDR3 region has 15 residues. Germline CDR1 SGHVS, CDR2 FNYEAQ. V gave up 1 base and J gave up 2 bases; unmatched junction bases: 1. In DNA form, the CDR3 reads TGTGCCAGCAGCTTAGGTAGCGGGGGGGCCTACGAGCAGTACTTC. This codes for CASSLGSGGAYEQYF.

V usage is TRBV6-5 and J usage is TRBJ2-1, with 8 bases aligning to TRBD2. J was trimmed by 9 bases and V by 7 bases; bases with no gene match: 11. This CDR3 contains 14 residues. The V gene's germline CDR1 is MNHEY and CDR2 SVGAGI. The CDR3 nucleotides read TGTGCCAGCACTCCAACAGCGGGAGCAAGTGAGCAGTTCTTC. It codes for CASTPTAGASEQFF.

The V call is TRBV19, the J call TRBJ2-5; 8 nucleotides match TRBD1. The CDR3 consists of 14 residues. The J segment lost 5 bases and the V segment lost 2 bases, leaving 4 bases of the junction unmatched. CDR1 and CDR2 (germline): LNHDA, SQIVND (reference sequence). The CDR3 region is CASSITGGGETQYF. As DNA, the CDR3 is TGTGCCAGTAGTATAACAGGGGGAGGCGAGACCCAGTACTTC.

This chain links TRBV6-5 with TRBJ2-5, with 10 bases aligning to TRBD2. The germline gives CDR1 MNHEY, CDR2 SVGAGI. The length of the CDR3 is 14 residues. V shed 9 bases and J 3 bases; nucleotides not matched to a gene: 7. CDR3 region: CASSSSGGKETQYF. Here the CDR3 DNA reads TGTGCCAGTAGTAGTAGCGGGGGGAAAGAGACCCAGTACTTC.

V usage is TRBV7-9 and J usage is TRBJ2-3; 12 nucleotides agree with TRBD1. Germline V gene data show CDR1 as SEHNR and CDR2 as FQNEAQ (reference sequence). CDR3 length equals 16 residues. V lost 2 bases and J lost 4; bases outside the gene matches: 4. CDR3 in amino acids: CASSLRDRGQSDTQYF. The CDR3 DNA is TGTGCCAGCAGCTTAAGGGACAGGGGGCAGTCAGATACGCAGTATTTT.

As concerns this clone: One end of the junction is discordant with germline, which a read error may explain. The V and J genes are TRBV7-9 and TRBJ1-1, with TRBD1 identical over 10 bases. Germline V lookup: CDR1 SEHNR, CDR2 FQNEAQ (reference sequence). This CDR3 region has 15 residues. This CDR3 reads CSSSLVGQGWTEAFF. The CDR3 nucleotides are TGTTCCAGCAGCTTAGTGGGACAGGGGTGGACTGAAGCTTTCTTT.

V gene TRBV6-1 combines with J gene TRBJ1-1, with D possibly TRBD1 on 5 matching bases. Trimming took 6 bases from V and 0 from J, leaving 11 bases between them. CDR1 is MNHNS and CDR2 is SASEGT in the germline V gene. The CDR3 is made up of 14 amino acids. The CDR3 DNA is TGTGCCAGCAGCCTACAGGTTATGAACACTGAAGCTTTCTTT. Translation: CASSLQVMNTEAFF.

The V and J genes are TRBV27 and TRBJ2-6; D ambiguous. Trimming cost V 2 bases and J 4 bases, with 6 bases left between them. From germline, CDR1 is MNHEY and CDR2 SMNVEV (reference sequence). This CDR3 contains 14 residues. In DNA, the CDR3 is TGTGCCAGCAGTTTAGGAGTCGGGGCCAACGTCCTGACTTTC. Its translation: CASSLGVGANVLTF.

This chain connects TRBV15 to TRBJ2-6; no definite D call. Trimming removed 8 bases at V and 5 bases at J, with 7 bases between. Germline CDR1 is LNHNV and CDR2 is YYDKDF (reference sequence). The CDR3 totals 12 residues. The CDR3 DNA reads as TGTGCCACCTCAGACTGGGCCAACGTCCTGACTTTC. Translation gives CATSDWANVLTF. Based on the CDR3 plus reference TRBV15 and TRBJ2-6, the full variable domain is DAMVIQNPRYQVTQFGKPVTLSCSQTLNHNVMYWYQQKSSQAPKLLFHYYDKDFNNEADTPDNFQSRRPNTSFCFLDIRSPGLGDTAMYLCATSDWANVLTFGAGSRLTVL.

The genes are TRBV11-1 and TRBJ1-4; 9 bases fit TRBD1. Germline V gene sequence: CDR1 SGHAT, CDR2 FQDESV (reference sequence). J lost 7 bases, V lost 4 bases, and 10 bases had no gene match. The CDR3 has 16 residues. CDR3 nucleotide sequence: TGTGCCAGCAGCTCCCCTACCGGGACAGGGAGTGAAAAACTGTTTTTT. Its protein product is CASSSPTGTGSEKLFF.

The V gene is TRBV9, the J gene TRBJ1-1; D is ambiguous. Germline V gives CDR1 SGDLS, CDR2 YYNGEE. The ends were cut back, 4 bases at V and 3 bases at J, with 16 bases in the middle. This CDR3 has 15 amino acids. CDR3 in amino acids: CASSPPVVVDTEAFF. The CDR3 region has the DNA TGTGCCAGCAGCCCCCCGGTAGTCGTGGACACTGAAGCTTTCTTT.